The 22 T cell receptor beta chains given below trace back to one sample, sequenced in a study of blood T cell repertoires in COVID-19. Some clones are missing from TCRdb's copy, which holds only in-frame ones; the method was immunoSEQ multiplex PCR. This sample has roughly 90,000 clones; over 80% occur once, and the top ten carry about 3.4%. Material: peripheral blood. These receptors were collected from a man aged 45-65 years with acute or convalescent COVID-19.

The J gene is TRBJ2-7, the V gene TRBV19; TRBD2 agrees at 11 bases. Germline values: CDR1 LNHDA, CDR2 SQIVND (reference sequence). CDR3 length equals 15 residues. V gave up 2 bases and J gave up 0 bases; unmatched junction bases: 0. The CDR3 nucleotides are TGTGCCAGTAGTATAACTAGCGGGAGCTCCTACGAGCAGTACTTC. It specifies CASSITSGSSYEQYF.

This chain uses TRBV13 with TRBJ2-2; 9 bases map to TRBD1. The germline CDR1 and CDR2 sequences are PRHDT and FYEKMQ (reference sequence). The V gene end was trimmed by 5 bases and the J gene end by 5 bases; junction bases not matched to a gene: 3. The CDR3 has 14 amino acids. The CDR3 coding sequence is TGTGCCAGCAGCCCCGGACAGGGGACCGGGGAGCTGTTTTTT. Translated, it gives CASSPGQGTGELFF. Combining the CDR3 with reference TRBV13 and TRBJ2-2 gives the whole variable domain AAGVIQSPRHLIKEKRETATLKCYPIPRHDTVYWYQQGPGQDPQFLISFYEKMQSDKGSIPDRFSAQQFSDYHSELNMSSLELGDSALYFCASSPGQGTGELFFGEGSRLTVL.

The V and J genes are TRBV7-9 and TRBJ1-4; D call uncertain. The CDR3 runs to 15 residues. Germline V gives CDR1 SEHNR, CDR2 FQNEAQ (reference sequence). Trimming left V 1 base short and J 2 bases short, with 8 bases between. This CDR3 is CASSLGGVTNEKLFF. In nucleotides, the CDR3 is TGTGCCAGCAGCTTAGGCGGAGTGACTAATGAAAAACTGTTTTTT.

The chain combines TRBV6-2 or TRBV6-3 with TRBJ2-3, with D tentatively TRBD2 (5 bases). The germline CDR1 and CDR2 sequences are MNHEY and SVGEGT. The CDR3 loop spans 15 amino acids. The V end lost 5 bases, the J end lost 4 bases, and 16 bases lay between the germline ends. DNA of the CDR3: TGTGCCAGCAGTGATCTAGTGAGGAGGCCAGATACGCAGTATTTT. This codes for CASSDLVRRPDTQYF.

The chain recombines TRBV24-1 with TRBJ2-1; TRBD2 matches at 10 bases. V shed 3 bases and J 6 bases; nucleotides not matched to a gene: 13. The germline V gene has CDR1 KGHDR and CDR2 SFDVKD. The CDR3 spans 18 residues. CDR3 protein: CATSDAPQMSGRANEQFF. DNA for the CDR3: TGTGCCACCAGTGATGCCCCCCAAATGAGCGGGAGGGCCAATGAGCAGTTCTTC.

The CDR3 DNA is TGTGCCAGCAGCCTCCGACAGGAGAGCGAGCAGTACTTC. Its protein product is CASSLRQESEQYF. The J gene is TRBJ2-7, the V gene TRBV7-2; weak D call: TRBD1 (6 bases). CDR1 is SGHTA, CDR2 FQGNSA, per germline. The V end was cut by 5 bases, the J end by 6 bases, with 14 bases between. This CDR3 contains 13 residues.

The V gene is TRBV25-1, the J gene TRBJ2-2; TRBD1 aligns across 7 bases. The V gene end was trimmed by 6 bases and the J gene end by 2 bases; junction bases not matched to a gene: 6. CDR1 is MGHDK and CDR2 is SYGVNS in the germline V gene. This CDR3 comprises 15 residues. Written as DNA, the CDR3 is TGTGCCAGCAGAGGGGACAGTTTTAACACCGGGGAGCTGTTTTTT. This encodes CASRGDSFNTGELFF.

The rearrangement uses TRBV28 and TRBJ1-5, with 8 bases lining up with TRBD1. Germline CDR1 reads MDHEN; CDR2 reads SYDVKM. The CDR3 runs to 15 residues. V was clipped by 7 bases and J by 3 bases; unmatched bases: 8. CDR3 amino acids: CASTSGTGNNQPQHF. As DNA, the CDR3 is TGTGCCAGCACCTCGGGGACAGGCAACAATCAGCCCCAGCATTTT.

This clone was seen more than once but under ten times. The chain is built from TRBV7-2 and TRBJ1-2; D possibly corresponds to TRBD1 (5 bases). V lost 5 bases and J lost 4, with 14 bases in between. The germline V gene has CDR1 SGHTA and CDR2 FQGNSA. CDR3 length: 14 amino acids. The CDR3 region has the DNA TGTGCCAGCAGCCAAGGGCAGGGAAGCTATGGCTACACCTTC. Amino acids: CASSQGQGSYGYTF.

The chain is built from TRBV28 and TRBJ1-5, with D unclear. CDR3 length: 12 amino acids. Germline V gene data show CDR1 as MDHEN and CDR2 as SYDVKM. Deletions cut 6 bases from V and 1 base from J, with 4 bases between. CDR3 nucleotides: TGTGCCAGCAGGGAGAGCAATCAGCCCCAGCATTTT. Its protein is CASRESNQPQHF.

This CDR3 is CASSNTGATNEKLFF. In nucleotides, the CDR3 is TGTGCCAGCAGTAACACAGGGGCGACAAATGAAAAACTGTTTTTT. The chain uses TRBV6-5 and TRBJ1-4; the match to TRBD1 covers 7 bases. J was trimmed by 5 bases and V by 5 bases; bases with no gene match: 8. The CDR3 contains 15 residues. Germline CDR1 reads MNHEY; CDR2 reads SVGAGI.

The chain uses TRBV23-1 and TRBJ2-1; D gene ambiguous. TRBV23-1 is an open reading frame, and its role is uncertain. Trimming left V 11 bases short and J 4 bases short, with 6 bases between. There are 10 residues in the CDR3. CDR3 sequence: CAVPYNEQFF. For the CDR3, the DNA is TGCGCCGTTCCGTACAATGAGCAGTTCTTC.

This chain connects TRBV7-2 to TRBJ2-7, with 7 bases identical to TRBD2. The CDR3 is made up of 15 amino acids. The ends lost 5 bases at V and 6 bases at J; junction bases unmatched: 13. The germline V gene has CDR1 SGHTA and CDR2 FQGNSA. CDR3 sequence: CASSTRSSGTAEQYF. The CDR3 region has the DNA TGTGCCAGCAGCACCCGATCTAGCGGCACGGCCGAGCAGTACTTC.

This chain links TRBV11-2 with TRBJ2-1; 12 nucleotides line up with TRBD2. The CDR3 consists of 15 residues. Germline CDR1 is SGHAT and CDR2 is FQNNGV. With 1 base clipped from V and 6 bases from J, the junction kept 1 base outside the gene matches. The CDR3 nucleotides read TGTGCCAGCAGCTTAGCTAGCGGGAGGGCCAATGAGCAGTTCTTC. Translating gives CASSLASGRANEQFF.

The rearrangement links TRBV2 to TRBJ1-2; D unresolved. CDR1 is SNHLY and CDR2 is FYNNEI in the germline V gene. Trimming stripped 7 bases from V and 5 bases from J, with 11 bases between. This CDR3 region has 12 residues. CDR3 amino acids: CASNLAAYGYTF. In nucleotides, the CDR3 is TGTGCCAGCAACCTAGCGGCTTATGGCTACACCTTC.

The chain uses TRBV5-6 and TRBJ1-2, with 9 nucleotides matching TRBD1. Germline V gene lookup returns CDR1 SGHDT and CDR2 YYEEEE. Germline trimming cut 0 bases from V and 3 bases from J; bases unmatched to any gene: 6. CDR3 size: 16 residues. This CDR3 reads CASSLEGTGLHYGYTF. In DNA, the CDR3 is TGTGCCAGCAGCTTGGAAGGGACAGGGTTGCACTATGGCTACACCTTC.

On this clone itself: The junction and the germline gene differ at one end; a read error may be behind it. The chain is built from TRBV6-5 and TRBJ1-2; weak D call: TRBD1 (5 bases). CDR1 is MNHEY, CDR2 SVGAGI, per germline. This CDR3 spans 14 amino acids. CDR3 sequence: CASSDSTASYGYTF. CDR3 DNA sequence: TGTGCCAGCAGTGACTCGACAGCCTCGTATGGCTACACCTTC.

This chain connects TRBV18 to TRBJ2-7; D gene uncertain. The CDR3 totals 13 residues. Germline V lookup: CDR1 KGHSH, CDR2 LQKENI. Between the trimmed V and J ends, which lost 3 bases and 1 base, there was a span of 7 bases. The CDR3 bases are TGTGCCAGCTCACCTTTGCGGTCCTACGAGCAGTACTTC. Its protein product is CASSPLRSYEQYF.

CDR3 in DNA: TGCGCCAGCAGCCAAAATGCGGGAGTCGGGAACACCATATATTTT. This encodes CASSQNAGVGNTIYF. This rearrangement joins TRBV4-3 to TRBJ1-3; no reliable D call. The CDR3 contains 15 residues. In germline, CDR1 is LGHNA, CDR2 YSLEER. V was pared by 2 bases and J by 7 bases, with 15 bases between.

This chain connects TRBV5-1 to TRBJ1-1; no clear D gene. V was shortened by 6 bases and J by 0 bases, with 12 bases between the two germline ends. The length of the CDR3 is 14 residues. CDR1 is SGHRS and CDR2 is YFSETQ in the germline V gene. CDR3 amino acids: CASKNSLVNTEAFF. The CDR3 DNA reads TGCGCCAGCAAAAACAGTTTAGTGAACACTGAAGCTTTCTTT.

The J gene is TRBJ2-3, the V gene TRBV7-9; D call uncertain. Trimming removed 2 bases at V and 6 bases at J, with 3 bases between. CDR1 and CDR2 from the germline V gene are SEHNR and FQNEAQ (reference sequence). This CDR3 spans 11 amino acids. CDR3: CASSLSDTQYF. The CDR3 DNA reads TGTGCCAGCAGCTTATCTGATACGCAGTATTTT.

The gene calls are TRBV7-3 and TRBJ2-5; TRBD2 might be the D (5 bases). The V end lost 2 bases, the J end lost 7 bases, and 8 bases lay between the germline ends. This CDR3 has 12 residues. Germline V gene lookup returns CDR1 SGHTA and CDR2 FQGTGA. For the CDR3, the DNA is TGTGCCAGCAGCTTAGACGCGGGGACCCAGTACTTC. Translating gives CASSLDAGTQYF.